A single sample is the source of the 20 T cell receptor beta chains below, sequenced in a study of monozygotic twins with inflammatory bowel disease. With the 5' RACE reads reprocessed, TCRdb shows one record per CDR3 protein and no DNA. The sample table includes approximately 200,000 distinct CDR3 sequences. The sequencing input was blood. The source is a human donor with ulcerative colitis or Crohn's disease, or a healthy co-twin of an affected twin (not recorded which).

The J gene is TRBJ2-7, the V gene TRBV14. This CDR3 comprises 12 residues. Germline loops: CDR1 SGHDN, CDR2 FVKESK. The CDR3 loop is CASSQATSVQYF.

The CDR3 spells CASSSRLAVNTGELFF. V gene TRBV6-5 combines with J gene TRBJ2-2; TCRdb returns TRBD2, unconfirmable since there is no DNA. The germline CDR1 and CDR2 sequences are MNHEY and SVGAGI. The CDR3 runs 16 residues.

V is TRBV4-2 and J is TRBJ2-7; TCRdb lists TRBD1, though no DNA is available to test this call. CDR3 length equals 14 residues. Germline V gene data show CDR1 as LGHNA and CDR2 as YNFKEQ. CDR3 region: CASSSGTGAYEQYF.

The CDR3 loop reads CAISGGPGTGGGGYTF. The chain recombines TRBV10-3 with TRBJ1-2; TCRdb reports TRBD1, a call that lacks DNA to check it against. The germline gives CDR1 ENHRY, CDR2 SYGVKD. The CDR3 runs 16 residues.

The J gene is TRBJ2-1, the V gene TRBV5-4; TCRdb lists TRBD1, though no DNA is available to test this call. The V gene's germline CDR1 is SGHNT and CDR2 YYREEE (reference sequence). The CDR3 spans 17 residues. CDR3 amino acids: CASSLGGGQGSYNEQFF.

The CDR3 here is CSVLRTARNTEAFF. J is TRBJ1-1 and V is TRBV29-1; TCRdb's D call, TRBD1, is unchecked because there is no DNA. Germline CDR1 is SQVTM and CDR2 is ANQGSEA. This CDR3 is built from 14 residues.

V and J are TRBV7-2 and TRBJ2-2; TCRdb picks TRBD1, but there is no DNA to check that call. CDR3 length: 16 residues. Germline V gene data show CDR1 as SGHTA and CDR2 as FQGNSA. The CDR3 sequence is CASSLRQGAQTGELFF.

The genes are TRBV6-5 and TRBJ2-7; TCRdb calls TRBD2, which cannot be checked without DNA. Germline loops: CDR1 MNHEY, CDR2 SVGAGI. This CDR3 spans 13 amino acids. CDR3 sequence reads: CASSSGDSREQYF.

The chain carries TRBV9 and TRBJ2-5; TCRdb names TRBD2, which stays unverified in the absence of DNA. The germline V gene has CDR1 SGDLS and CDR2 YYNGEE. The CDR3 contains 19 residues. The CDR3 region is CASSVTPGLAGAGQETQYF. Full variable domain (rest looked up from reference TRBV9 and TRBJ2-5): DSGVTQTPKHLITATGQRVTLRCSPRSGDLSVYWYQQSLDQGLQFLIQYYNGEERAKGNILERFSAQQFPDLHSELNLSSLELGDSALYFCASSVTPGLAGAGQETQYFGPGTRLLVL.

V is TRBV5-1 and J is TRBJ1-5; TCRdb designates TRBD1, a call that cannot be tested without DNA. The CDR3 length is 14 residues. The V gene's germline CDR1 is SGHRS and CDR2 YFSETQ. CDR3 region: CASSSEGGNQPQHF.

J is TRBJ1-2 and V is TRBV20-1; the D call of TRBD1 rests on TCRdb alone, since no DNA is present to check it. Germline-derived CDR1 and CDR2 are DFQATT and SNEGSKA (reference sequence). This CDR3 has 13 amino acids. CDR3: CSARSRGDYGYTF.

The chain is built from TRBV28 and TRBJ2-3; with no DNA, the TCRdb D assignment of TRBD1 cannot be verified. CDR1 and CDR2 (germline): MDHEN, SYDVKM. The CDR3 is 12 residues long. The CDR3 region is CASRTPGDTQYF.

The V gene is TRBV7-2, the J gene TRBJ2-5; the D call from TCRdb, TRBD2, cannot be confirmed without DNA. The CDR3 runs 15 residues. Germline-derived CDR1 and CDR2 are SGHTA and FQGNSA. The CDR3 region is CASSPSPGAWETQYF.

This chain uses TRBV29-1 with TRBJ1-2. Germline lookup yields CDR1 SQVTM and CDR2 ANQGSEA. The CDR3 covers 11 residues. CDR3 sequence: CSVAGVAGYTF.

V gene TRBV5-1 combines with J gene TRBJ2-7; TCRdb's D gene call, TRBD1, goes unchecked for lack of DNA. CDR1 and CDR2 (germline): SGHRS, YFSETQ. The CDR3 has 14 amino acids. The CDR3 spells CASSLGTGTYEQYF.

The chain links TRBV5-1 to TRBJ1-2; the D call of TRBD1 rests on TCRdb alone, since no DNA is present to check it. Germline CDR1 and CDR2: SGHRS and YFSETQ. The CDR3 length is 13 residues. CDR3 residues: CASSFGTNYGYTF.

This sequence joins TRBV20-1 and TRBJ2-7. The CDR3 consists of 13 residues. Germline CDR1 reads DFQATT; CDR2 reads SNEGSKA (reference sequence). This CDR3 reads CSAREGGYDEQYF.

The chain couples TRBV6-2 or TRBV6-3 to TRBJ1-2; as DNA is missing, the TRBD1 call by TCRdb cannot be tested. The CDR3 extends over 15 amino acids. CDR1 and CDR2 from the germline V gene are MNHEY and SVGEGT. CDR3 loop: CASSSQGKGNYGYTF.

V is TRBV5-1 and J is TRBJ1-1; TCRdb returns TRBD1, unconfirmable since there is no DNA. Germline V gene lookup returns CDR1 SGHRS and CDR2 YFSETQ. This CDR3 is built from 14 residues. The CDR3 loop is CASSDNLGGTEAFF. The full variable domain, its missing parts supplied by reference TRBV5-1 and TRBJ1-1, is KAGVTQTPRYLIKTRGQQVTLSCSPISGHRSVSWYQQTPGQGLQFLFEYFSETQRNKGNFPGRFSGRQFSNSRSEMNVSTLELGDSALYLCASSDNLGGTEAFFGQGTRLTVV.

The CDR3 here is CASSFKGPLGEQYF. This sequence joins TRBV7-2 and TRBJ2-7. Germline assignment: CDR1 SGHTA and CDR2 FQGNSA. This CDR3 contains 14 residues.